This entry describes one T cell receptor beta chain. This table comes from immunoSEQ multiplex PCR, and its TCRdb copy is limited to in-frame clones, with some not included. The table lists more than 300,000 clones, roughly 92% of them singletons. Cohorts were determined from participant-reported clinical history. The CDR3 length is 17 residues. Trimming removed 5 bases from V and 8 bases from J, with 22 bases in between. CDR1 and CDR2 from the germline V gene are SGHTA and FQGTGA. This sample is drawn from a study of blood T cell repertoires in COVID-19. Study summary: Acute and convalescent COVID-19 samples came from the United States, Italy and Spain. PBMCs, B-cell-depleted T cells, or T cells provided the cDNA or gDNA that made up the material.

The sample consisted of PBMCs or T cells enriched from blood (not recorded which). This TCR was recovered from a woman between 40 and 50 years old who had been exposed to COVID-19. The chain uses TRBV7-3 and TRBJ2-6; D is possibly TRBD2 (5 bases). CDR3 in DNA: TGTGCCAGCAGCCGTTCATCGGGTGTACTCGGGACCAACGTCCTGACTTTC. Its translation is CASSRSSGVLGTNVLTF.